Reported below is one T cell receptor (beta chain). This sample is part of a study of blood T cell repertoires in COVID-19. Study-wide background: The study drew acute and convalescent COVID-19 samples from the United States, Italy and Spain.

In the original workflow: For nucleated cells, counts were estimated from reference gene primer amplification. Data came from immunoSEQ multiplex PCR; TCRdb stores just in-frame clones and leaves some out. V and J calls and clone size come straight from that table; D and trimming were deduced from the DNA. The sample lists roughly 100,000 clones, approximately 80% occurring once. Trimming took off 5 bases at V and 0 bases at J, with 11 bases between the two ends. Germline V gene lookup returns CDR1 LGHDT and CDR2 YNNKEL (reference sequence). The CDR3 has 14 residues. The sequence came from a human donor in a cohort sampled during active COVID-19. The specimen was peripheral blood. The J gene is TRBJ2-7, the V gene TRBV3-1 (or the pseudogene TRBV3-2); D is ambiguous. CDR3 nucleotide sequence: TGTGCCAGCAGCGTCGACACAATCTCCTACGAGCAGTACTTC. Translating it yields CASSVDTISYEQYF.